A single sample gave rise to the 16 T cell receptor beta chains below, sequenced in a study of T cells in Graves' hyperthyroidism and ophthalmopathy. Amplified TCR beta CDR3 regions derived from RNA transcripts. HTBI primers were employed in a first-round RT-PCR of the TCR CDR3. In TCRdb, the multiplex PCR reads were re-called with MiXCR into one record per CDR3 protein. Of fewer than 500,000 distinct CDR3 sequences listed, roughly 14% are singletons. Sequencing input: blood. These receptors originate from a man aged 25 to 40 with Graves' hyperthyroidism that later progressed to Graves' ophthalmopathy.

This clonotype was observed many times. The rearrangement joins TRBV2 to TRBJ1-2; maybe TRBD1 (6 bases). The germline gives CDR1 SNHLY, CDR2 FYNNEI. The CDR3 sequence is 14 residues long. With 4 bases removed from V and 3 bases from J, the gap between germline ends came to 12 bases. This CDR3 reads CASSAGAYDYGYTF. The DNA for the CDR3 is TGTGCCAGCAGTGCAGGGGCTTATGACTATGGCTACACCTTC.

This sequence joins TRBV30 and TRBJ1-2; 8 bases are shared with TRBD1. Germline-derived CDR1 and CDR2 are GTSNPN and SVGIG (reference sequence). CDR3 length equals 12 residues. V dropped 7 bases and J dropped 4; count of bases not matched to a gene: 5. The CDR3 here is CAFTTGGYGYTF. The CDR3 coding sequence is TGTGCCTTTACAACAGGGGGCTATGGCTACACCTTC.

This sequence joins TRBV11-2 and TRBJ2-5, with 10 bases matching TRBD1. Germline-derived CDR1 and CDR2 are SGHAT and FQNNGV. There are 15 residues in the CDR3. Trimming took 4 bases from V and 3 from J; bases not matched to a gene: 5. CDR3 amino acids: CASSWDRGGEETQYF. The CDR3 nucleotides read TGTGCCAGCAGCTGGGACAGGGGTGGAGAAGAGACCCAGTACTTC.

This clonotype appeared many times. CDR3: CATSDYRGTEAFF. CDR3 nucleotide sequence: TGTGCCACCAGTGATTACAGGGGCACTGAAGCTTTCTTT. The chain combines TRBV24-1 with TRBJ1-1, with TRBD1 identical over 7 bases. The CDR3 has 13 residues. CDR1 is KGHDR and CDR2 is SFDVKD in the germline V gene. Losses at the gene ends were 2 bases for V and 4 bases for J; bases not matched to a gene: 0.

In the case of this clonotype: This may be a read error, as it is one base from a much larger clone. This chain joins TRBV6-2 or TRBV6-3 and TRBJ1-2; D possibly corresponds to TRBD1 (5 bases). CDR1 is MNHEY and CDR2 is SVGEGT in the germline V gene. V lost 8 bases to trimming and J lost 6 bases, with 22 bases between them. The CDR3 contains 15 residues. This CDR3 reads CASGPDEGRVHGYTF. CDR3 DNA: TGTGCCAGCGGACCTGACGAGGGGCGGGTGCATGGCTACACCTTC.

The V gene is TRBV19, the J gene TRBJ2-1; the match to TRBD2 covers 8 bases. This CDR3 contains 16 residues. The germline gives CDR1 LNHDA, CDR2 SQIVND (reference sequence). V was pared by 7 bases and J by 3 bases, with 11 bases of the junction left unmatched. The CDR3 loop is CASTLSGGRIYNEQFF. CDR3 bases: TGTGCCAGTACCCTAAGCGGGGGTCGGATCTACAATGAGCAGTTCTTC. Full variable domain (outside the CDR3, taken from reference TRBV19 and TRBJ2-1): DGGITQSPKYLFRKEGQNVTLSCEQNLNHDAMYWYRQDPGQGLRLIYYSQIVNDFQKGDIAEGYSVSREKKESFPLTVTSAQKNPTAFYLCASTLSGGRIYNEQFFGPGTRLTVL.

This clonotype was observed at least ten times. The CDR3 is CSAKTSGDVTGELFF. CDR3 nucleotides: TGCAGTGCCAAAACTAGCGGGGACGTTACCGGGGAGCTGTTTTTT. The J gene is TRBJ2-2, the V gene TRBV20-1; 10 bases agree with TRBD2. CDR3 length: 15 residues. Germline loops: CDR1 DFQATT, CDR2 SNEGSKA (reference sequence). V lost 6 bases, J lost 5 bases, and 9 bases stayed unmatched.

The rearrangement joins TRBV18 to TRBJ2-7; 12 bases line up with TRBD1. From germline, CDR1 is KGHSH and CDR2 LQKENI. This CDR3 is built from 14 residues. V lost 4 bases to trimming and J lost 6 bases; unmatched junction nucleotides: 4. This CDR3 reads CASSLGTGGLEQYF. The CDR3 DNA sequence: TGTGCCAGCTCACTCGGGACAGGGGGCCTCGAGCAGTACTTC. Using reference TRBV18 and TRBJ2-7 for the parts outside the CDR3, the full variable domain is NAGVMQNPRHLVRRRGQEARLRCSPMKGHSHVYWYRQLPEEGLKFMVYLQKENIIDESGMPKERFSAEFPKEGPSILRIQQVVRGDSAAYFCASSLGTGGLEQYFGPGTRLTVT.

The chain joins TRBV7-2 to TRBJ1-3; no firm D call. Germline assignment: CDR1 SGHTA and CDR2 FQGNSA. V was clipped by 1 base and J by 0 bases, with 7 bases between them. The CDR3 contains 15 residues. CDR3 loop: CASSLVLYSGNTIYF. As DNA, the CDR3 is TGTGCCAGCAGCTTAGTACTGTACTCTGGAAACACCATATATTTT.

The sample holds many counts of this clonotype. The chain couples TRBV3-1 to TRBJ1-5; the D is unclear. V was clipped by 4 bases and J by 5 bases, with 9 bases between them. CDR3 length: 13 amino acids. The V gene's germline CDR1 is LGHDT and CDR2 YNNKEL (reference sequence). The DNA of the CDR3 is TGTGCCAGCAGCCCCACGAGGGATCAGCCCCAGCATTTT. Its translation is CASSPTRDQPQHF.

This clonotype was picked up many times. The V gene is TRBV6-1, the J gene TRBJ2-3; a weak D match, TRBD1 (5 bases). V was clipped by 10 bases and J by 4 bases, with 18 bases between them. The CDR3 has 14 residues. The germline CDR1 and CDR2 sequences are MNHNS and SASEGT. CDR3: CATKFGRAADTQYF. CDR3 DNA sequence: TGTGCCACAAAGTTCGGCAGGGCAGCAGATACGCAGTATTTT.

This clonotype was seen a handful of times. This chain links TRBV9 with TRBJ2-1; 8 bases align to TRBD2. Germline V CDR1 and CDR2: SGDLS, YYNGEE. Losses at the gene ends were 4 bases for V and 4 bases for J; bases not matched to a gene: 13. CDR3 length: 17 amino acids. The CDR3 nucleotides are TGTGCCAGCAGCAACAATATAGCGGGGTTGGGTTACAATGAGCAGTTCTTC. Protein product: CASSNNIAGLGYNEQFF.

Comments on this clonotype: One end of the junction fails to match germline, which may point to a read error. This sequence joins TRBV2 and TRBJ2-7; TRBD1 matches at 8 bases. CDR3 size: 15 residues. Per the germline V gene, CDR1 is SNHLY and CDR2 is FYNNEI. The CDR3 loop is CASSEGGTGSYEQHF. CDR3 bases: TGTGCCAGCAGTGAAGGGGGGACAGGCTCCTACGAGCAGCACTTC.

The J gene is TRBJ2-3, the V gene TRBV11-3; a weak D match, TRBD2 (6 bases). Trimming cost V 5 bases and J 3 bases, with 15 bases left between them. Germline CDR1 SGHNT, CDR2 YENEEA. There are 15 residues in the CDR3. The CDR3 loop reads CASSRLESFTDTQYF. DNA of the CDR3: TGTGCCAGCAGCCGACTAGAAAGCTTTACAGATACGCAGTATTTT.

Many counts were recorded for this clonotype. The chain recombines TRBV15 with TRBJ1-5; D is undetermined. Germline loops: CDR1 LNHNV, CDR2 YYDKDF (reference sequence). CDR3 length: 13 residues. The V gene lost 0 bases and the J gene lost 4 bases, with 4 bases spanning the gap. The CDR3 DNA follows: TGTGCCACCAGCAGAGATCGGAATCAGCCCCAGCATTTT. This encodes CATSRDRNQPQHF. Drawing the rest from reference TRBV15 and TRBJ1-5, the complete variable domain is DAMVIQNPRYQVTQFGKPVTLSCSQTLNHNVMYWYQQKSSQAPKLLFHYYDKDFNNEADTPDNFQSRRPNTSFCFLDIRSPGLGDTAMYLCATSRDRNQPQHFGDGTRLSIL.

The chain uses TRBV2 and TRBJ1-6; D may be TRBD1 (5 bases). V was shortened by 2 bases and J by 0 bases, with 14 bases between the two germline ends. CDR3 size: 18 residues. Per germline, CDR1 SNHLY and CDR2 FYNNEI. CDR3 amino acids: CASSERDFFSSYNSPLHF. In DNA, the CDR3 is TGTGCCAGCAGTGAACGGGACTTCTTTAGCTCCTATAATTCACCCCTCCACTTT.